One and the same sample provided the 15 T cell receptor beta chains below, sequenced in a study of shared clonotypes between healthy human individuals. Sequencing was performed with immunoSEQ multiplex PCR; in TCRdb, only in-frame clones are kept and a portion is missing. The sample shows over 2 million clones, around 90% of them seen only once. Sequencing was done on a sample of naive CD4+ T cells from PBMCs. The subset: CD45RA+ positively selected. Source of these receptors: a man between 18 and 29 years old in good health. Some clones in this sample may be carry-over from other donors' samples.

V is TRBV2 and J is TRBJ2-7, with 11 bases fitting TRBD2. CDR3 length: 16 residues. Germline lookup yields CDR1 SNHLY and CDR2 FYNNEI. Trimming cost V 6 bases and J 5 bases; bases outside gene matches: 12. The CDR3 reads CASSLGLSGRANEQYF. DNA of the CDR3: TGTGCCAGCAGCCTCGGACTTAGCGGGAGGGCCAACGAGCAGTACTTC.

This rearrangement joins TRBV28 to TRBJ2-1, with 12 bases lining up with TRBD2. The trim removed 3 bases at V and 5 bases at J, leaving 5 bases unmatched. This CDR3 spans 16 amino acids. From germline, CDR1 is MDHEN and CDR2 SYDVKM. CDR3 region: CASSFRLAGGNNEQFF. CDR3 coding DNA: TGTGCCAGCAGTTTTCGCCTAGCGGGAGGGAACAATGAGCAGTTCTTC. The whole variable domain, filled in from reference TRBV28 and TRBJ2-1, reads DVKVTQSSRYLVKRTGEKVFLECVQDMDHENMFWYRQDPGLGLRLIYFSYDVKMKEKGDIPEGYSVSREKKERFSLILESASTNQTSMYLCASSFRLAGGNNEQFFGPGTRLTVL.

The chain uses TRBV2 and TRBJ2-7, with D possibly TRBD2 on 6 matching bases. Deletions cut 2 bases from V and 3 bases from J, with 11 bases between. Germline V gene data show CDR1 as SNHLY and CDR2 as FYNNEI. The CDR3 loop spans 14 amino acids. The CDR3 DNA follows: TGTGCCAGCAGTGAACGGCCAGCGGGCTACGAGCAGTACTTC. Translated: CASSERPAGYEQYF.

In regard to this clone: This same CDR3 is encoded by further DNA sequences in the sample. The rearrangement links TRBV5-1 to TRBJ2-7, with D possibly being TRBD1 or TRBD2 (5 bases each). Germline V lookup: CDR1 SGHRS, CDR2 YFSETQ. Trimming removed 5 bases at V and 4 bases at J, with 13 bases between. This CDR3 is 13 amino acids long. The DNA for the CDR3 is TGCGCCAGCAGTCGGGACCGGGAATACGAGCAGTACTTC. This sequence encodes CASSRDREYEQYF.

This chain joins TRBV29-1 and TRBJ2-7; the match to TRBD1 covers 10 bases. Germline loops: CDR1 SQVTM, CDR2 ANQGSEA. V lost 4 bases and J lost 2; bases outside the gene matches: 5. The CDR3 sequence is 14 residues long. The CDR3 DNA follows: TGCAGCGTTGCGAGGGACAGGGGCCCCTACGAGCAGTACTTC. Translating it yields CSVARDRGPYEQYF.

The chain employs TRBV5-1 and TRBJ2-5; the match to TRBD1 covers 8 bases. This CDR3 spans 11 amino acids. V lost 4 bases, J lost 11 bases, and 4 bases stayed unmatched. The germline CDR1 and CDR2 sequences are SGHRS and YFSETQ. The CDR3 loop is CASSLTGGQYF. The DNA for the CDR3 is TGCGCCAGCAGCCTTACAGGGGGGCAGTACTTC.

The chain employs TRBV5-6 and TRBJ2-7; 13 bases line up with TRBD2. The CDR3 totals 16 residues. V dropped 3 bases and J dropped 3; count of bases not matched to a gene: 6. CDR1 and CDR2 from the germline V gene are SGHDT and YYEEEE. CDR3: CASSSPGLAGFYEQYF. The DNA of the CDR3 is TGTGCCAGCAGCTCGCCGGGACTAGCGGGATTCTACGAGCAGTACTTC. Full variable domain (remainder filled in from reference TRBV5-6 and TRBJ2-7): DAGVTQSPTHLIKTRGQQVTLRCSPKSGHDTVSWYQQALGQGPQFIFQYYEEEERQRGNFPDRFSGHQFPNYSSELNVNALLLGDSALYLCASSSPGLAGFYEQYFGPGTRLTVT.

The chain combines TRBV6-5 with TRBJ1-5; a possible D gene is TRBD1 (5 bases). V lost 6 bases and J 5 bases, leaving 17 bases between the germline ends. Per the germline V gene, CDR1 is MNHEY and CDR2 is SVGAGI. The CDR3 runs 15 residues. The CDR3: CASSKGVGYDQPQHF. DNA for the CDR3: TGTGCCAGCAGCAAAGGGGTGGGTTATGATCAGCCCCAGCATTTT.

DNA for the CDR3: TGTGCCAGCAGCTTAGGTGGCGGGAAAGCCAAAAACATTCAGTACTTC. It encodes CASSLGGGKAKNIQYF. This chain uses TRBV7-9 with TRBJ2-4, with D perhaps matching TRBD2 (6 bases). Trimming shortened V by 1 base and J by 0 bases, and 10 bases separated the two germline ends. The CDR3 totals 16 residues. Germline CDR1 and CDR2: SEHNR and FQNEAQ (reference sequence).

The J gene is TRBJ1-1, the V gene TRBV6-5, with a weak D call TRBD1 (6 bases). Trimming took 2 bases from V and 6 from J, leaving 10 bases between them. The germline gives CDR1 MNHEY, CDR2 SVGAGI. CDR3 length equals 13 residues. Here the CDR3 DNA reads TGTGCCAGCAGTTACAACAGGGCCCCTGAAGCTTTCTTT. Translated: CASSYNRAPEAFF.

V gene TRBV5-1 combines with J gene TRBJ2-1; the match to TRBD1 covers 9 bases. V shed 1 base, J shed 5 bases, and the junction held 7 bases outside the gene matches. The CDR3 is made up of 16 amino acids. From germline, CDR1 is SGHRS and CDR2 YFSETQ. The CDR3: CASSLSTGGGNNEQFF. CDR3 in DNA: TGCGCCAGCAGCTTGAGCACAGGGGGCGGAAACAATGAGCAGTTCTTC.

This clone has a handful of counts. As DNA, the CDR3 is TGTGCCAGCCGTCTGGGGTATAGCAATCAGCCCCAGCATTTT. Translating gives CASRLGYSNQPQHF. The V gene is TRBV2, the J gene TRBJ1-5; no firm D call. The CDR3 runs to 14 residues. V dropped 8 bases and J dropped 0 bases, with 11 bases sitting between them. The germline V gene has CDR1 SNHLY and CDR2 FYNNEI.

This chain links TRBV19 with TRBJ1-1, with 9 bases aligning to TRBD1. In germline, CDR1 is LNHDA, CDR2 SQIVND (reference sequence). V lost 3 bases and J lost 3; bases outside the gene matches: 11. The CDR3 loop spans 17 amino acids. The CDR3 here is CASSMPDRGVVYTEAFF. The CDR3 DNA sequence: TGTGCCAGTAGTATGCCCGACAGGGGGGTAGTGTACACTGAAGCTTTCTTT.

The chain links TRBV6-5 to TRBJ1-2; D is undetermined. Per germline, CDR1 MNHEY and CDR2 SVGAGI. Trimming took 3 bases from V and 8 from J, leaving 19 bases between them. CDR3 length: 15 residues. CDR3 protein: CASSYRVGVSEGYTF. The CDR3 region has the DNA TGTGCCAGCAGTTATCGGGTTGGGGTATCGGAAGGCTACACCTTC.

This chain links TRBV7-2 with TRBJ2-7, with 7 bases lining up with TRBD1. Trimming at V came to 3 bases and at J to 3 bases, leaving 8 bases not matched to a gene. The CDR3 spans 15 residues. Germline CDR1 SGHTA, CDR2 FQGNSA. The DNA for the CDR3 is TGTGCCAGCAGCTTCCCGGGACAGCGCAACTACGAGCAGTACTTC. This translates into CASSFPGQRNYEQYF. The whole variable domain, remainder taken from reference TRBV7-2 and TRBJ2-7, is GAGVSQSPSNKVTEKGKDVELRCDPISGHTALYWYRQSLGQGLEFLIYFQGNSAPDKSGLPSDRFSAERTGGSVSTLTIQRTQQEDSAVYLCASSFPGQRNYEQYFGPGTRLTVT.